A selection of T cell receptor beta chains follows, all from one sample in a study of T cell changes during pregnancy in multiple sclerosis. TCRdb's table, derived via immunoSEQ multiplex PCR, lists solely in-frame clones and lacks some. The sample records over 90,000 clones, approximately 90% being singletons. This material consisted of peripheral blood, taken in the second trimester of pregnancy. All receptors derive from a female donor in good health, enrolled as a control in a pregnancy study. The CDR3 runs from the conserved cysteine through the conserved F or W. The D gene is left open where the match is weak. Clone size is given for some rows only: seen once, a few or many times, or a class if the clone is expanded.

cdr3_nt: TGTGCCAGCCAGCGAGGAGATACGCAGTATTTT; cdr3_aa: CASQRGDTQYF; v_call: TRBV6-6; j_call: TRBJ2-3; d_call: .; clone_size: .
cdr3_nt: TGTGCCAGCAGCACATCGGGACAGGGGCGGTACGAGCAGTACTTC; cdr3_aa: CASSTSGQGRYEQYF; v_call: TRBV7-8; j_call: TRBJ2-7; d_call: TRBD1; clone_size: .
cdr3_nt: TGCGCCAGCAGCCCACTGAGCGTTAATGAAAAACTGTTTTTT; cdr3_aa: CASSPLSVNEKLFF; v_call: TRBV5-1; j_call: TRBJ1-4; d_call: .; clone_size: .
cdr3_nt: TGTGCCAGCAGCCGACTGGTATGGGGCCAAAATGAGCAGTTCTTC; cdr3_aa: CASSRLVWGQNEQFF; v_call: TRBV6-5; j_call: TRBJ2-1; d_call: .; clone_size: .
cdr3_nt: TGTGCCATTGCCCCCCCGTATCGTCTCGCGGGGGACTACAATGAGCAGTTCTTC; cdr3_aa: CAIAPPYRLAGDYNEQFF; v_call: TRBV7-8; j_call: TRBJ2-1; d_call: TRBD2; clone_size: .
cdr3_nt: TGTGCCAGCAGTGACGGGGCTAGCGGGGAGCATGAGCAGTTCTTC; cdr3_aa: CASSDGASGEHEQFF; v_call: TRBV6-4; j_call: TRBJ2-1; d_call: TRBD2; clone_size: .
cdr3_nt: TGCGCCAGCAGCTCAACAGGGGACGAGGGAGATGGCTACACCTTC; cdr3_aa: CASSSTGDEGDGYTF; v_call: TRBV5-1; j_call: TRBJ1-2; d_call: TRBD1; clone_size: once
cdr3_nt: TGTGCCAGCTCACCGATGACAGGGGGCGGACCTAATGAAAAACTGTTTTTT; cdr3_aa: CASSPMTGGGPNEKLFF; v_call: TRBV18; j_call: TRBJ1-4; d_call: TRBD1; clone_size: .
cdr3_nt: TGTGCCAGCAGTGAAGCAAACAGGGTCCCTCTATCACCCCTCCACTTT; cdr3_aa: CASSEANRVPLSPLHF; v_call: TRBV6-1; j_call: TRBJ1-6; d_call: .; clone_size: .
cdr3_nt: TGTGCCAGCAGCTTGTTTCGTACTAGCGTAGACTACGAGCAGTACTTC; cdr3_aa: CASSLFRTSVDYEQYF; v_call: TRBV5-5; j_call: TRBJ2-7; d_call: TRBD2; clone_size: .
cdr3_nt: TGTGCCAGCAGTTATAGACAGGGTAATTCACCCCTCCACTTT; cdr3_aa: CASSYRQGNSPLHF; v_call: TRBV6-6; j_call: TRBJ1-6; d_call: TRBD1; clone_size: .
cdr3_nt: TGTGCCAGCAGTTTGGCAGGGGAGACCGGGGAGCTGTTTTTT; cdr3_aa: CASSLAGETGELFF; v_call: TRBV28; j_call: TRBJ2-2; d_call: .; clone_size: .
cdr3_nt: TGTGCCAGCAGTTCGACAGGGGGTGCTTTCTTT; cdr3_aa: CASSSTGGAFF; v_call: TRBV28; j_call: TRBJ1-1; d_call: TRBD1; clone_size: .
cdr3_nt: TGTGCCAGCAGCTCCGGGACAGGGCTATACTACGAGCAGTACTTC; cdr3_aa: CASSSGTGLYYEQYF; v_call: TRBV6-5; j_call: TRBJ2-7; d_call: TRBD1; clone_size: .
cdr3_nt: TGTGCCAGCAGCTCCACGCCGGGACAGCCTGAGCAGTTCTTC; cdr3_aa: CASSSTPGQPEQFF; v_call: TRBV7-2; j_call: TRBJ2-1; d_call: TRBD1; clone_size: .
cdr3_nt: TGCGCCAGCAGTTTCACAGGGGGCGCCGGAAACACCATATATTTT; cdr3_aa: CASSFTGGAGNTIYF; v_call: TRBV5-1; j_call: TRBJ1-3; d_call: TRBD1; clone_size: .
cdr3_nt: TGTGCCAGCAGATTTGGGGGCAGGGACACTGAAGCTTTCTTT; cdr3_aa: CASRFGGRDTEAFF; v_call: TRBV27; j_call: TRBJ1-1; d_call: .; clone_size: .
cdr3_nt: TGTGCCAGCTCACCAGCGGGGGTGAGCTATGGCTACACCTTC; cdr3_aa: CASSPAGVSYGYTF; v_call: TRBV18; j_call: TRBJ1-2; d_call: .; clone_size: .
cdr3_nt: TGCGCCAGCAGCTTGCTACAGGTACCAGCCAGCACAGATACGCAGTATTTT; cdr3_aa: CASSLLQVPASTDTQYF; v_call: TRBV5-1; j_call: TRBJ2-3; d_call: .; clone_size: .
cdr3_nt: TGTGCCATCGGACAGGGCGAGACAGATACGCAGTATTTT; cdr3_aa: CAIGQGETDTQYF; v_call: TRBV7-9; j_call: TRBJ2-3; d_call: TRBD1; clone_size: .
cdr3_nt: TGCGCCAGCAGCCAACAACCTGGCGGGTACGGAATGGACACTGAAGCTTTCTTT; cdr3_aa: CASSQQPGGYGMDTEAFF; v_call: TRBV4-3; j_call: TRBJ1-1; d_call: .; clone_size: .
cdr3_nt: TGTGCCAGCAGCTTCGGGCTAGCGGGAGGAAATGAGCAGTTCTTC; cdr3_aa: CASSFGLAGGNEQFF; v_call: TRBV5-6; j_call: TRBJ2-1; d_call: TRBD2; clone_size: .
cdr3_nt: TGTGCCAGCAGCTTGAACAGGGGGGGCTACACCTTC; cdr3_aa: CASSLNRGGYTF; v_call: TRBV7-8; j_call: TRBJ1-2; d_call: TRBD1; clone_size: .
cdr3_nt: TGTGCCAGCAGCCCCGGTTCTCACACCGGGGAGCTGTTTTTT; cdr3_aa: CASSPGSHTGELFF; v_call: TRBV7-9; j_call: TRBJ2-2; d_call: .; clone_size: .
cdr3_nt: TGTGCCAGCAGTTCCGACAGGGGAAATTCACCCCTCCACTTT; cdr3_aa: CASSSDRGNSPLHF; v_call: TRBV6-5; j_call: TRBJ1-6; d_call: TRBD1; clone_size: .
cdr3_nt: TGCGCCAGCAGCCAAGAGCCCAGCGAGCAGTACTTC; cdr3_aa: CASSQEPSEQYF; v_call: TRBV4-1; j_call: TRBJ2-7; d_call: .; clone_size: .
cdr3_nt: TGTGCCAGCGACAGGGGCGGGTATGGCTACACCTTC; cdr3_aa: CASDRGGYGYTF; v_call: TRBV28; j_call: TRBJ1-2; d_call: TRBD1; clone_size: .
cdr3_nt: TGCGCCAGCAGTGAGTCGGCTCAGGGGAACAATGAGCAGTTCTTC; cdr3_aa: CASSESAQGNNEQFF; v_call: TRBV10-1; j_call: TRBJ2-1; d_call: .; clone_size: .
cdr3_nt: TGCGCCAGCAGCCCCAGGGACAGGTCCTTCTATGGCTACACCTTC; cdr3_aa: CASSPRDRSFYGYTF; v_call: TRBV4-3; j_call: TRBJ1-2; d_call: TRBD1; clone_size: .
cdr3_nt: TGTGCCAGCAGTTTAACCAGGCCCAATGAGCAGTTCTTC; cdr3_aa: CASSLTRPNEQFF; v_call: TRBV28; j_call: TRBJ2-1; d_call: .; clone_size: .
cdr3_nt: TGTGCCAGCAGCTCGACAGGGGACGAGCAGTACTTC; cdr3_aa: CASSSTGDEQYF; v_call: TRBV5-4; j_call: TRBJ2-7; d_call: TRBD1; clone_size: .
cdr3_nt: TGCGCCAGCAGCCAAGATACGAGGACAGGGGAAGCTTTCTTT; cdr3_aa: CASSQDTRTGEAFF; v_call: TRBV4-3; j_call: TRBJ1-1; d_call: TRBD1; clone_size: .
cdr3_nt: TGTGCCAGCAGTGTTCCTGACAGGGCCCACGAGCAGTACTTC; cdr3_aa: CASSVPDRAHEQYF; v_call: TRBV6-1; j_call: TRBJ2-7; d_call: TRBD1; clone_size: once
cdr3_nt: TGTGCCAGCAGTGATACCCGGTCACGGGGTGAGCAGTTCTTC; cdr3_aa: CASSDTRSRGEQFF; v_call: TRBV2; j_call: TRBJ2-1; d_call: .; clone_size: .
cdr3_nt: TGTGCCAGCAGCTTGGGGGACACTTCTATTAACTATGGCTACACCTTC; cdr3_aa: CASSLGDTSINYGYTF; v_call: TRBV5-6; j_call: TRBJ1-2; d_call: .; clone_size: .
cdr3_nt: TGCGCCAGCAGCCTACAAAGGCAGGAATTTAATGAAAAACTGTTTTTT; cdr3_aa: CASSLQRQEFNEKLFF; v_call: TRBV4-1; j_call: TRBJ1-4; d_call: .; clone_size: .
cdr3_nt: TGTGCCAGCAGCTTAGGGCCCTTAGCGGGGGGGAACACCGGGGAGCTGTTTTTT; cdr3_aa: CASSLGPLAGGNTGELFF; v_call: TRBV7-2; j_call: TRBJ2-2; d_call: TRBD2; clone_size: .
cdr3_nt: TGTGCCAGCAGCCCTGAGCGGGAGTGGAATGAGCAGTTCTTC; cdr3_aa: CASSPEREWNEQFF; v_call: TRBV7-4; j_call: TRBJ2-1; d_call: TRBD2; clone_size: .
cdr3_nt: TGTGCCAGCAGCTTAGCGGGGGGGGCAGCTCAGCCCCAGCATTTT; cdr3_aa: CASSLAGGAAQPQHF; v_call: TRBV7-2; j_call: TRBJ1-5; d_call: .; clone_size: once
cdr3_nt: TGTGCCAGCAGCATTCACAGGGGGGTGGGCAATCAGCCCCAGCATTTT; cdr3_aa: CASSIHRGVGNQPQHF; v_call: TRBV7-9; j_call: TRBJ1-5; d_call: TRBD1; clone_size: .
cdr3_nt: TGTGCCAGCAGCTTAGAGGGATTGAGGGGCAATCAGCCCCAGCATTTT; cdr3_aa: CASSLEGLRGNQPQHF; v_call: TRBV7-2; j_call: TRBJ1-5; d_call: .; clone_size: .
cdr3_nt: TGTGCCAGCGGAGACAGGGGGCGCGGGGGTGAAAAACTGTTTTTT; cdr3_aa: CASGDRGRGGEKLFF; v_call: TRBV7-2; j_call: TRBJ1-4; d_call: TRBD1; clone_size: .
cdr3_nt: TGCGCCAGCAGCCCAGAGACAGGGCAGGGAGGAAACACCATATATTTT; cdr3_aa: CASSPETGQGGNTIYF; v_call: TRBV4-3; j_call: TRBJ1-3; d_call: TRBD1; clone_size: .
cdr3_nt: TGTGCCAGCAGTCCTGGACAGGGCCCAAACTACGAGCAGTACTTC; cdr3_aa: CASSPGQGPNYEQYF; v_call: TRBV6-5; j_call: TRBJ2-7; d_call: TRBD1; clone_size: .
cdr3_nt: TGTGCCAGCAGACGGGAAACAATGAACACTGAAGCTTTCTTT; cdr3_aa: CASRRETMNTEAFF; v_call: TRBV27; j_call: TRBJ1-1; d_call: .; clone_size: once
cdr3_nt: TGTGCCAGCAGCCAAGGTCGACTAGCGGGGGCCCCCACGTATTTT; cdr3_aa: CASSQGRLAGAPTYF; v_call: TRBV14; j_call: TRBJ2-3; d_call: TRBD2; clone_size: .
cdr3_nt: TGCGCCAGCAGCCCGGGACAGGTACGGACTGAAGCTTTCTTT; cdr3_aa: CASSPGQVRTEAFF; v_call: TRBV5-1; j_call: TRBJ1-1; d_call: TRBD1; clone_size: few
cdr3_nt: TGTGCCAGCAGCTTGAGGGGGTCTGAAGCTTTCTTT; cdr3_aa: CASSLRGSEAFF; v_call: TRBV7-9; j_call: TRBJ1-1; d_call: .; clone_size: .
cdr3_nt: TGTGCCAGCAGCCCCCCGGGACTAGCGGGCCAAGAGACCCAGTACTTC; cdr3_aa: CASSPPGLAGQETQYF; v_call: TRBV7-2; j_call: TRBJ2-5; d_call: TRBD2; clone_size: .
cdr3_nt: TGTGCCAGCAGTTTATCCGGGTCTTACAATCAGCCCCAGCATTTT; cdr3_aa: CASSLSGSYNQPQHF; v_call: TRBV28; j_call: TRBJ1-5; d_call: .; clone_size: .
cdr3_nt: TGCGCCAGCAGCTTCAAGGAGGCGGGATCCCCCTACGAGCAGTACTTC; cdr3_aa: CASSFKEAGSPYEQYF; v_call: TRBV5-1; j_call: TRBJ2-7; d_call: .; clone_size: .
cdr3_nt: TGTGCCAGCAGCCAACGGGGGGCAGGGAGGTCACCCCTCCACTTT; cdr3_aa: CASSQRGAGRSPLHF; v_call: TRBV7-9; j_call: TRBJ1-6; d_call: .; clone_size: .
cdr3_nt: TGTGCCAGCAGCTTAAACAGGAACACTGAAGCTTTCTTT; cdr3_aa: CASSLNRNTEAFF; v_call: TRBV7-9; j_call: TRBJ1-1; d_call: .; clone_size: few
cdr3_nt: TGTGCCAGCAGGAAGACAGTACTTTTGAACACTGAAGCTTTCTTT; cdr3_aa: CASRKTVLLNTEAFF; v_call: TRBV6-5; j_call: TRBJ1-1; d_call: .; clone_size: .